The 11 T cell receptor beta chains given below trace back to one sample, sequenced in a study of CD8+CD57+ T cells in acquired aplastic anemia. CDR3 and TCR beta VDJ profiling relied on genomic DNA as the template. Via MiXCR, TCRdb re-called the reads, giving one row per CDR3 protein. Counted here are about 200,000 distinct CDR3 sequences, 34% occurring once; the ten biggest clones make up 1.1%. Sequencing was carried out using sorted CD4+, CD8+, or CD8+CD57+ T cells (not recorded which) from PBMCs. All receptors come from a human donor in good health, serving as a control.

This clonotype has more than one count but fewer than ten. A much larger clone differs by one base, so this may be a read error. The chain links TRBV19 to TRBJ1-2; TRBD1 matches 7 bases. J was trimmed by 7 bases and V by 8 bases; bases with no gene match: 10. Germline V gene lookup returns CDR1 LNHDA and CDR2 SQIVND (reference sequence). The CDR3 totals 13 residues. The CDR3 sequence: CASRDSEAGGYTF. In DNA form, the CDR3 reads TGTGCCAGTCGGGACAGTGAGGCGGGTGGCTACACCTTC. Based on the CDR3 plus reference TRBV19 and TRBJ1-2, the full variable domain is DGGITQSPKYLFRKEGQNVTLSCEQNLNHDAMYWYRQDPGQGLRLIYYSQIVNDFQKGDIAEGYSVSREKKESFPLTVTSAQKNPTAFYLCASRDSEAGGYTFGSGTRLTVV.

This clonotype showed up many times. This chain connects TRBV25-1 to TRBJ1-2; 8 positions match TRBD1. J gave up 6 bases and V 5 bases, and 5 bases lay outside the gene matches. The CDR3 runs 13 residues. The germline V gene encodes CDR1 MGHDK and CDR2 SYGVNS. As DNA, the CDR3 is TGTGCCAGCAGTTCGACAGGGGATAATGGCTACACCTTC. The encoded protein is CASSSTGDNGYTF.

To note about this clonotype: Sequence at one end of the junction differs from germline and may be a read error. The CDR3 DNA is TGTGCCGGCAGTTCGTTGGGGGAGAATGAGCAGTTCTTC. Amino acids: CAGSSLGENEQFF. The rearrangement links TRBV12-3 or TRBV12-4 to TRBJ2-1; either TRBD1 or TRBD2 may fit D (5 bases each). The CDR3 length is 13 residues.

This clonotype has at least ten counts. The rearrangement joins TRBV19 to TRBJ2-3, with 7 bases that match TRBD2. The V gene end was trimmed by 6 bases and the J gene end by 6 bases; junction bases not matched to a gene: 9. This CDR3 spans 14 amino acids. Germline CDR1 is LNHDA and CDR2 is SQIVND (reference sequence). The CDR3 region has the DNA TGTGCCAGTAGCAAACGGACTAGTTTCGATACGCAGTATTTT. Amino acids: CASSKRTSFDTQYF.

The chain links TRBV2 to TRBJ2-1, with D possibly TRBD2 on 6 matching bases. In germline, CDR1 is SNHLY, CDR2 FYNNEI. Trimming stripped 4 bases from V and 6 bases from J, with 16 bases between. The CDR3 totals 15 residues. The CDR3 sequence is CASSGLESGSNEQFF. Written as DNA, the CDR3 is TGTGCCAGCAGTGGACTAGAGAGTGGATCCAATGAGCAGTTCTTC.

The chain carries TRBV10-3 and TRBJ2-3, with D perhaps matching TRBD2 (6 bases). The V and J ends lost 8 bases and 1 base respectively, with 10 bases between them. The CDR3 runs 13 residues. Looked up from germline, CDR1 is ENHRY and CDR2 is SYGVKD. The CDR3 DNA sequence: TGTGCCATCTGGGGCGGGGGCACAGATACGCAGTATTTT. Protein: CAIWGGGTDTQYF.

This clonotype was observed a handful of times. V gene TRBV10-3 combines with J gene TRBJ2-7; D remains ambiguous. The CDR3 has 11 residues. Germline V CDR1 and CDR2: ENHRY, SYGVKD. Trimming stripped 3 bases from V and 7 bases from J, with 7 bases between. The CDR3 sequence is CAISDLREQYF. The CDR3 DNA reads TGTGCCATCAGTGACTTGAGGGAGCAGTACTTC.

This clonotype was seen repeatedly, ten times or more. The gene calls are TRBV16 and TRBJ1-5; D not resolved. V was cut by 4 bases and J by 2 bases, with 9 bases left in between. CDR3 size: 14 residues. Germline-derived CDR1 and CDR2 are KGHSY and FQNENV. The CDR3 spells CASSRRTGNQPQHF. DNA for the CDR3: TGTGCCAGCAGCCGCCGAACAGGCAATCAGCCCCAGCATTTT.

The V call is TRBV20-1, the J call TRBJ2-7, with a weak D call TRBD2 (6 bases). The CDR3 extends over 14 amino acids. V lost 5 bases and J lost 2, with 16 bases in between. Germline V CDR1 and CDR2: DFQATT, SNEGSKA (reference sequence). The CDR3 DNA sequence: TGCAGTGCTGTGCGGGGCGGAGGAGCCTACGAGCAGTACTTC. This codes for CSAVRGGGAYEQYF.

This clonotype showed up many times. The rearrangement links TRBV7-9 to TRBJ1-2, with D unresolved. The CDR3 contains 16 residues. Germline CDR1 reads SEHNR; CDR2 reads FQNEAQ (reference sequence). Trimming removed 1 base from V and 3 bases from J, with 15 bases in between. Here the CDR3 DNA reads TGTGCCAGCAGCTTAGGCCGCAACGGGCCGGACTATGGCTACACCTTC. This encodes CASSLGRNGPDYGYTF.

This chain joins TRBV5-1 and TRBJ2-1; the match to TRBD1 covers 9 bases. The CDR3 length is 15 residues. After removal of 0 bases from V and 5 bases from J, the junction contained 3 bases not matched to a gene. The germline V gene has CDR1 SGHRS and CDR2 YFSETQ. CDR3 sequence reads: CASSLEQGAHNEQFF. The CDR3 region has the DNA TGCGCCAGCAGCTTGGAACAGGGGGCTCACAATGAGCAGTTCTTC.